Listed here are 25 T cell receptor beta chains from one sample, sequenced in a study of cytomegalovirus exposure and HLA in healthy donors. The PCR employed 60 Vbeta primers together with 13 Jbeta primers. Clones were sequenced by immunoSEQ multiplex PCR, and TCRdb holds only the in-frame ones, with some missing. The table has about 35,000 clones, 80% seen once. The sample consisted of PBMCs. Receptors originate from a male donor in good health and CMV-seronegative.

The chain is built from TRBV2 and TRBJ1-1; 9 bases line up with TRBD1. Trimming cost V 5 bases and J 2 bases; bases outside gene matches: 3. Looked up from germline, CDR1 is SNHLY and CDR2 is FYNNEI. CDR3 length equals 14 residues. Written as DNA, the CDR3 is TGTGCCAGCAGTAACAGGGGGCGAAACACTGAAGCTTTCTTT. As protein: CASSNRGRNTEAFF. The full variable domain, in which reference TRBV2 and TRBJ1-1 provide the parts outside the CDR3, is EPEVTQTPSHQVTQMGQEVILRCVPISNHLYFYWYRQILGQKVEFLVSFYNNEISEKSEIFDDQFSVERPDGSNFTLKIRSTKLEDSAMYFCASSNRGRNTEAFFGQGTRLTVV.

In this sample, this clone turned up once. V and J are TRBV5-1 and TRBJ2-7; perhaps TRBD1 as D (6 bases). Trimming removed 4 bases at V and 2 bases at J, with 16 bases between. The CDR3 is 15 residues long. Germline lookup yields CDR1 SGHRS and CDR2 YFSETQ. The CDR3 DNA reads TGCGCCAGCAGCGCCCCAGCCAGGGGCCCCTACGAGCAGTACTTC. Protein: CASSAPARGPYEQYF.

This clone has a single count. The chain joins TRBV30 to TRBJ2-2; the D gene is possibly TRBD1 (6 bases). The V gene's germline CDR1 is GTSNPN and CDR2 SVGIG (reference sequence). This CDR3 contains 12 residues. Trimming took 4 bases from V and 8 from J, leaving 11 bases between them. The CDR3 DNA is TGTGCCTGGAATGGACAGCTAGGGGAGCTGTTTTTT. Translated, it gives CAWNGQLGELFF.

In its sample, this clone ranks as medium-sized. CDR3: CASSLVLSQNTEAFF. The CDR3 bases are TGCGCCAGCAGCTTGGTTTTATCACAGAACACTGAAGCTTTCTTT. The rearrangement joins TRBV5-1 to TRBJ1-1; D is uncertain. Deletions cut 0 bases from V and 1 base from J, with 10 bases between. This CDR3 contains 15 residues. Germline CDR1 SGHRS, CDR2 YFSETQ.

The chain couples TRBV11-3 to TRBJ2-3; 10 nucleotides agree with TRBD1. CDR3 length: 16 amino acids. With V trimmed by 0 bases and J by 6 bases, 6 bases remained unmatched. Germline values: CDR1 SGHNT, CDR2 YENEEA. In DNA form, the CDR3 reads TGTGCCAGCAGCTTAGACGGGGGACAGGGGTGGGATACGCAGTATTTT. Encoded protein: CASSLDGGQGWDTQYF.

The rearrangement uses TRBV29-1 and TRBJ2-7, with D maybe TRBD1 (6 bases). Germline CDR1 is SQVTM and CDR2 is ANQGSEA. The CDR3 has 13 residues. Trimming stripped 1 base from V and 3 bases from J, with 10 bases between. CDR3: CSVEGDIGYEQYF. The CDR3 bases are TGCAGCGTTGAAGGGGACATAGGCTACGAGCAGTACTTC.

The chain has TRBV6-5 and TRBJ2-1; 7 bases fit TRBD1. J lost 7 bases, V lost 0 bases, and 9 bases had no gene match. Germline V gives CDR1 MNHEY, CDR2 SVGAGI. This CDR3 region has 16 residues. CDR3 amino acids: CASSYSLGGLGNEQFF. In DNA, the CDR3 is TGTGCCAGCAGTTACTCCCTAGGGGGCTTGGGGAATGAGCAGTTCTTC.

The chain couples TRBV30 to TRBJ1-2; no definite D call. The length of the CDR3 is 11 residues. Trimming stripped 3 bases from V and 4 bases from J, with 6 bases between. Germline assignment: CDR1 GTSNPN and CDR2 SVGIG (reference sequence). Here the CDR3 DNA reads TGTGCCTGGAGCCTCAGCTATGGCTACACCTTC. Protein product: CAWSLSYGYTF.

The rearrangement uses TRBV19 and TRBJ1-5; TRBD1 aligns across 11 bases. Germline V lookup: CDR1 LNHDA, CDR2 SQIVND (reference sequence). This CDR3 is built from 15 residues. With V trimmed by 6 bases and J by 6 bases, 7 bases remained unmatched. The CDR3, as DNA: TGTGCCAGTAGCCGGACAGGGGGCCCACTTCAGCCCCAGCATTTT. Translating gives CASSRTGGPLQPQHF. Together with reference TRBV19 and TRBJ1-5, the CDR3 gives the full variable domain: DGGITQSPKYLFRKEGQNVTLSCEQNLNHDAMYWYRQDPGQGLRLIYYSQIVNDFQKGDIAEGYSVSREKKESFPLTVTSAQKNPTAFYLCASSRTGGPLQPQHFGDGTRLSIL.

The chain uses TRBV6-5 and TRBJ1-2; D is perhaps TRBD1 (5 bases). The V gene lost 6 bases and the J gene lost 5 bases, with 16 bases spanning the gap. The CDR3 is 14 amino acids. CDR1 and CDR2 from the germline V gene are MNHEY and SVGAGI. The CDR3 protein is CASSRSGGLYGYTF. The CDR3 DNA follows: TGTGCCAGCAGCCGATCCGGGGGACTGTATGGCTACACCTTC.

The chain links TRBV7-3 to TRBJ2-3, with TRBD2 matching over 14 bases. Germline CDR1 reads SGHTA; CDR2 reads FQGTGA. After removal of 4 bases from V and 4 bases from J, the junction contained 1 base not matched to a gene. The CDR3 sequence is 15 residues long. CDR3 sequence: CASSWTSGRPDTQYF. CDR3 coding DNA: TGTGCCAGCAGCTGGACTAGCGGGAGGCCAGATACGCAGTATTTT.

The rearrangement joins TRBV5-1 to TRBJ2-4, with 15 bases that match TRBD2. The CDR3 is made up of 16 amino acids. V was pared by 5 bases and J by 8 bases, with 8 bases of the junction left unmatched. CDR1 is SGHRS, CDR2 YFSETQ, per germline. CDR3 nucleotide sequence: TGCGCCAGCAGTGGGGGACTAGCGGGAGGATTAGACATTCAGTACTTC. Translation gives CASSGGLAGGLDIQYF. The variable domain in full, completed from reference TRBV5-1 and TRBJ2-4, reads KAGVTQTPRYLIKTRGQQVTLSCSPISGHRSVSWYQQTPGQGLQFLFEYFSETQRNKGNFPGRFSGRQFSNSRSEMNVSTLELGDSALYLCASSGGLAGGLDIQYFGAGTRLSVL.

The J gene is TRBJ2-6, the V gene TRBV5-1, with D unclear. Per the germline V gene, CDR1 is SGHRS and CDR2 is YFSETQ. Trimming cost V 0 bases and J 0 bases, with 7 bases left between them. The CDR3 sequence is 16 residues long. The CDR3 DNA is TGCGCCAGCAGCTTGGACCGACTCTCTGGGGCCAACGTCCTGACTTTC. Residues: CASSLDRLSGANVLTF.

This clone came up a few times. This chain connects TRBV27 to TRBJ1-2; 7 bases match TRBD1. J lost 4 bases, V lost 2 bases, and 1 base had no gene match. Germline V gene sequence: CDR1 MNHEY, CDR2 SMNVEV (reference sequence). The CDR3 extends over 13 amino acids. CDR3 bases: TGTGCCAGCAGTTTAAGGGGGCTCTATGGCTACACCTTC. Its protein is CASSLRGLYGYTF.

This chain uses TRBV5-5 with TRBJ1-2; D is possibly TRBD1 (6 bases). The germline V gene has CDR1 SGHKS and CDR2 YYEKEE (reference sequence). CDR3 length: 12 residues. V lost 0 bases and J 8 bases, leaving 8 bases between the germline ends. DNA for the CDR3: TGTGCCAGCAGCTTGGCTGGGGGCGGCTACACCTTC. This codes for CASSLAGGGYTF.

On this clone itself: The junction does not match germline at one end; this may be a read error. This chain uses TRBV19 with TRBJ2-7, with 11 bases that match TRBD2. Per germline, CDR1 LNHDA and CDR2 SQIVND (reference sequence). The CDR3 is 21 amino acids. The CDR3 DNA reads as TGTGCCGGTAGTCAGACCATCGGAAGACTAGCGGGGCTCCAAATAACCTACGAGCAGTACTTC. Translated, it gives CAGSQTIGRLAGLQITYEQYF.

The table lists this clone with a few counts. V is TRBV27 and J is TRBJ1-1; a weak D match, TRBD1 (5 bases). Germline CDR1 reads MNHEY; CDR2 reads SMNVEV (reference sequence). V was pared by 2 bases and J by 11 bases, with 12 bases between. The CDR3 spans 12 residues. The CDR3 sequence: CASSLLGGEAFF. CDR3 nucleotides: TGTGCCAGCAGTTTACTCGGGGGAGAGGCTTTCTTT.

For the CDR3, the DNA is TGTGCAAGTCGCTTAGGATCTAGCGGGGACAATGAGCAGTTCTTC. Its translation: CASRLGSSGDNEQFF. The V gene is TRBV12-2, the J gene TRBJ2-1; TRBD2 was called by the table and not checked on the DNA. TRBV12-2 is noted as a pseudogene. The CDR3 loop spans 15 amino acids.

The gene calls are TRBV19 and TRBJ2-7, with 13 positions matching TRBD2. The CDR3 contains 13 residues. CDR1 and CDR2 from the germline V gene are LNHDA and SQIVND (reference sequence). Losses at the gene ends were 6 bases for V and 6 bases for J; bases not matched to a gene: 2. CDR3 protein: CASRLAGGGEQYF. The CDR3 DNA is TGTGCCAGTAGACTAGCGGGAGGGGGCGAGCAGTACTTC. The whole variable domain, remainder taken from reference TRBV19 and TRBJ2-7, is DGGITQSPKYLFRKEGQNVTLSCEQNLNHDAMYWYRQDPGQGLRLIYYSQIVNDFQKGDIAEGYSVSREKKESFPLTVTSAQKNPTAFYLCASRLAGGGEQYFGPGTRLTVT.

The rearrangement joins TRBV7-9 to TRBJ2-3; possible D gene TRBD1, 5 bases. Trimming stripped 3 bases from V and 4 bases from J, with 8 bases between. The germline CDR1 and CDR2 sequences are SEHNR and FQNEAQ (reference sequence). This CDR3 comprises 13 residues. The CDR3 is CASSFGAPDTQYF. The CDR3 region has the DNA TGTGCCAGCAGCTTTGGGGCCCCAGATACGCAGTATTTT. The whole variable domain, remainder taken from reference TRBV7-9 and TRBJ2-3, is DTGVSQNPRHKITKRGQNVTFRCDPISEHNRLYWYRQTLGQGPEFLTYFQNEAQLEKSRLLSDRFSAERPKGSFSTLEIQRTEQGDSAMYLCASSFGAPDTQYFGPGTRLTVL.

This clone turned up a few times. The chain couples TRBV27 to TRBJ1-1; D is undetermined. The CDR3 loop spans 14 amino acids. Germline V lookup: CDR1 MNHEY, CDR2 SMNVEV (reference sequence). Trimming pared 1 base from V and 2 bases from J, leaving 8 bases between. The CDR3 bases are TGTGCCAGCAGTTTATACAGCAGTAACACTGAAGCTTTCTTT. Its translation: CASSLYSSNTEAFF.

The chain employs TRBV18 and TRBJ1-5; no definite D call. Germline CDR1 and CDR2: KGHSH and LQKENI. This CDR3 spans 14 amino acids. V was pared by 1 base and J by 0 bases, with 4 bases between. The chain's CDR3 is CASSPHNSNQPQHF. The DNA for the CDR3 is TGTGCCAGCTCACCACATAATAGCAATCAGCCCCAGCATTTT.

The chain combines TRBV19 with TRBJ2-1; D gene unclear. This CDR3 region has 14 residues. V was pared by 3 bases and J by 5 bases, with 11 bases between. Looked up from germline, CDR1 is LNHDA and CDR2 is SQIVND (reference sequence). CDR3 residues: CASSIFKGDNEQFF. The CDR3 DNA sequence: TGTGCCAGTAGTATTTTTAAAGGAGACAATGAGCAGTTCTTC.

The rearrangement joins TRBV30 to TRBJ1-6; maybe TRBD1 (6 bases). Trimming took 3 bases from V and 11 from J, leaving 17 bases between them. The CDR3 is made up of 14 amino acids. CDR1 is GTSNPN and CDR2 is SVGIG in the germline V gene (reference sequence). The CDR3 loop is CAWSRGRGGAPLHF. The CDR3 region has the DNA TGTGCCTGGAGCCGCGGCAGGGGAGGGGCACCCCTCCACTTT.

The rearrangement joins TRBV7-9 to TRBJ2-5; 13 nucleotides agree with TRBD2. Germline CDR1 is SEHNR and CDR2 is FQNEAQ (reference sequence). V gave up 5 bases and J gave up 1 base; unmatched junction bases: 4. The CDR3 consists of 16 residues. CDR3 DNA sequence: TGTGCCAGCAGCCCGGGACTAGCGGGGCCCCAAGAGACCCAGTACTTC. Its translation: CASSPGLAGPQETQYF.